Here is one T cell receptor beta chain with its context. The antigen is not known. The data derive from a study of cytomegalovirus exposure and HLA in healthy donors. Study results and limitations: Several of the most significant clusters appeared, in a later analysis, to be linked to common viral pathogens.

Germline V gene lookup returns CDR1 SGHNT and CDR2 YENEEA. This CDR3 has 13 residues. V was trimmed by 9 bases and J by 4 bases, leaving 12 bases between them. PCR employed 60 Vbeta and 13 Jbeta primers. TCRdb keeps only in-frame clones here, not all; method: immunoSEQ multiplex PCR. The sample has approximately 180,000 clones, roughly four fifths seen once. The chain links TRBV11-3 to TRBJ2-2; D call uncertain. Sequencing was performed on PBMCs. This receptor was identified in a woman aged 18-29 years in good health and CMV-seropositive. The CDR3, as DNA: TGTGCCAGTTCCTTAACTTTCACCGGGGAGCTGTTTTTT. This encodes CASSLTFTGELFF.